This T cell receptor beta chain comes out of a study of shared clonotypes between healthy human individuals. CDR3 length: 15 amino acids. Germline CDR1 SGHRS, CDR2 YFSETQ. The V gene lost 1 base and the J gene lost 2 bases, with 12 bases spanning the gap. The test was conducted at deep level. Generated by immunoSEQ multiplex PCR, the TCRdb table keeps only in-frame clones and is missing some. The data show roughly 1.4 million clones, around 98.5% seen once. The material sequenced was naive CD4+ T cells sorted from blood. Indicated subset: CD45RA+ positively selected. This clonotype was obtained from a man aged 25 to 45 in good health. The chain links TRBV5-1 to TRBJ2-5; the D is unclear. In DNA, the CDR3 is TGCGCCAGCAGCTTGTGGTTGGCAGCACAAGAGACCCAGTACTTC. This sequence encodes CASSLWLAAQETQYF.